One and the same sample provided the 20 T cell receptor beta chains below, sequenced in a study of liver allograft versus peripheral blood T cells. Study at large: The study compared liver allograft T cell receptor repertoires against peripheral blood repertoires of liver transplant recipients.

TCRdb re-analysed the reads in MiXCR, keeping a single row per CDR3 protein. The table has 1,500 to 2,000 distinct CDR3 sequences, about 15% seen once. The receptor source for this set is a human patient who had a liver transplant. Among the T cells, some may be from the graft donor.

By share of the sample, this clonotype is medium-sized. V usage is TRBV20-1 and J usage is TRBJ1-5; D not certain. The V and J ends lost 3 bases and 3 bases respectively, with 15 bases between them. The CDR3 runs 15 residues. Per germline, CDR1 DFQATT and CDR2 SNEGSKA (reference sequence). Here the CDR3 DNA reads TGCAGTGCTAGGGATTTGTCTTATCTCAATCAGCCCCAGCATTTT. Translating gives CSARDLSYLNQPQHF.

By frequency in the sample, this clonotype is medium-sized. The rearrangement links TRBV6-5 to TRBJ2-7; D not certain. This CDR3 contains 12 residues. In germline, CDR1 is MNHEY, CDR2 SVGAGI. Trimming cost V 7 bases and J 3 bases, with 10 bases left between them. The CDR3 bases are TGTGCCAGCAAATCCTGGGACTACGAGCAGTACTTC. Translation gives CASKSWDYEQYF.

This clonotype counts as medium-sized (0.01 to 0.1%). The gene calls are TRBV20-1 and TRBJ1-4; TRBD1 matches at 7 bases. From germline, CDR1 is DFQATT and CDR2 SNEGSKA (reference sequence). This CDR3 comprises 14 residues. V trimming: 5 bases; J trimming: 6 bases; junction bases outside the gene matches: 9. CDR3: CSAFPRQGDEKLFF. In DNA form, the CDR3 reads TGCAGTGCTTTTCCGAGACAGGGCGATGAAAAACTGTTTTTT.

J is TRBJ2-6 and V is TRBV25-1; D may be TRBD1 or TRBD2 (5 bases each). Trimming stripped 6 bases from V and 2 bases from J, with 8 bases between. This CDR3 contains 14 residues. Germline values: CDR1 MGHDK, CDR2 SYGVNS. The CDR3 loop reads CASRSGPGANVLTF. The CDR3 DNA reads TGTGCCAGCAGGTCGGGGCCTGGGGCCAACGTCCTGACTTTC.

This clonotype is medium-sized within its sample. The V and J genes are TRBV29-1 and TRBJ2-7, with unresolved D. There are 11 residues in the CDR3. CDR1 and CDR2 from the germline V gene are SQVTM and ANQGSEA. Trimming took off 2 bases at V and 3 bases at J, with 5 bases between the two ends. The CDR3 is CSVEFFYEQYF. CDR3 sequence (DNA): TGCAGCGTTGAATTTTTCTACGAGCAGTACTTC.

This clonotype is classed as large. CDR3 DNA: TGTGCCAGCAGCTTCGCGACAGGGGTAATGAGAAACACCATATATTTT. It specifies CASSFATGVMRNTIYF. The rearrangement joins TRBV7-2 to TRBJ1-3; 8 bases are a match to TRBD1. The CDR3 extends over 16 amino acids. CDR1 and CDR2 from the germline V gene are SGHTA and FQGNSA. Losses at the gene ends were 3 bases for V and 5 bases for J; bases not matched to a gene: 9. Variable domain in full (rest from reference TRBV7-2 and TRBJ1-3): GAGVSQSPSNKVTEKGKDVELRCDPISGHTALYWYRQSLGQGLEFLIYFQGNSAPDKSGLPSDRFSAERTGGSVSTLTIQRTQQEDSAVYLCASSFATGVMRNTIYFGEGSWLTVV.

The J gene is TRBJ2-3, the V gene TRBV11-2, with D possibly being TRBD2 (7 bases). The V and J ends lost 5 bases and 6 bases respectively, with 12 bases between them. This CDR3 is 13 amino acids long. The V gene's germline CDR1 is SGHAT and CDR2 FQNNGV. CDR3 in DNA: TGTGCCAGCAGCGGGGGGGCCTATGATACGCAGTATTTT. Translating it yields CASSGGAYDTQYF.

This clonotype is large (0.1 to 1%). V usage is TRBV19 and J usage is TRBJ2-7; D possibly corresponds to TRBD2 (6 bases). The CDR3 extends over 16 amino acids. Trimming cost V 5 bases and J 6 bases, with 23 bases left between them. Germline CDR1 LNHDA, CDR2 SQIVND (reference sequence). For the CDR3, the DNA is TGTGCCAGTAGTCGCACGTCCGGGGGATTCATAGGCGAGCAGTACTTC. This encodes CASSRTSGGFIGEQYF.

By share of the sample, this clonotype is medium-sized. The chain employs TRBV18 and TRBJ1-1, with 7 bases that match TRBD1. V was pared by 3 bases and J by 5 bases, with 9 bases of the junction left unmatched. Germline V gives CDR1 KGHSH, CDR2 LQKENI. The CDR3 covers 15 residues. The CDR3 DNA is TGTGCCAGCTCACCCCCTCCGGACAGGTCTACTGAAGCTTTCTTT. This translates into CASSPPPDRSTEAFF.

This clonotype is medium-sized (0.01 to 0.1%) within its sample. The rearrangement links TRBV14 to TRBJ2-3; 8 bases match TRBD1. V gave up 0 bases and J gave up 3 bases; unmatched junction bases: 5. The CDR3 has 16 residues. CDR1 and CDR2 from the germline V gene are SGHDN and FVKESK. CDR3 sequence reads: CASSQDRDRGTDTQYF. DNA for the CDR3: TGTGCCAGCAGCCAAGATCGAGACAGGGGAACAGATACGCAGTATTTT.

By share of the sample, this clonotype is medium-sized. This chain connects TRBV19 to TRBJ2-2; D is perhaps TRBD2 (6 bases). Trimming stripped 1 base from V and 4 bases from J, with 13 bases between. This CDR3 comprises 16 residues. Germline V gene data show CDR1 as LNHDA and CDR2 as SQIVND (reference sequence). The CDR3 DNA reads TGTGCCAGTAGTATAGCTGGGATGGGGGGCACCGGGGAGCTGTTTTTT. Protein sequence: CASSIAGMGGTGELFF.

Regarding this clonotype: A much larger clone sits a single nucleotide away, making a read error possible. The J gene is TRBJ1-1, the V gene TRBV29-1; 8 bases line up with TRBD1. CDR1 and CDR2 (germline): SQVTM, ANQGSEA. The CDR3 is 11 amino acids. The junction had 5 bases not matched to a gene; V was cut back by 8 bases and J by 6 bases. As DNA, the CDR3 is TGCAGCTTTGGACAGGGCTCTGAAGCTTTCTTT. Encoded protein: CSFGQGSEAFF. The full variable domain, with the rest looked up from reference TRBV29-1 and TRBJ1-1, is SAVISQKPSRDICQRGTSLTIQCQVDSQVTMMFWYRQQPGQSLTLIATANQGSEATYESGFVIDKFPISRPNLTFSTLTVSNMSPEDSSIYLCSFGQGSEAFFGQGTRLTVV.

Notes on this clonotype: One base separates it from a far larger clone, so it is likely a read error. The V call is TRBV6-1, the J call TRBJ1-6; D unresolved. CDR1 and CDR2 from the germline V gene are MNHNS and SASEGT. CDR3 length: 12 amino acids. The CDR3 DNA sequence: TGTGCCAACAGTTACTCGGATTCACCCCTCCACTTT. This sequence encodes CANSYSDSPLHF.

This clonotype is classed as medium-sized. The chain joins TRBV10-3 to TRBJ2-3; TRBD2 aligns across 10 bases. The CDR3 is made up of 16 amino acids. The germline V gene has CDR1 ENHRY and CDR2 SYGVKD. V trimming: 6 bases; J trimming: 6 bases; junction bases outside the gene matches: 12. In DNA form, the CDR3 reads TGTGCCATCAGACGAACTAGCGGGGACGCTTCTGATACGCAGTATTTT. Translation gives CAIRRTSGDASDTQYF.

This clonotype is medium-sized in the sample. CDR3: CASSSPLGQDSYNEQFF. DNA for the CDR3: TGTGCCAGCAGCTCCCCGCTAGGGCAAGACTCCTACAATGAGCAGTTCTTC. The gene calls are TRBV7-9 and TRBJ2-1, with D unclear. The CDR3 is made up of 17 amino acids. V was shortened by 4 bases and J by 0 bases, with 16 bases between the two germline ends. The V gene's germline CDR1 is SEHNR and CDR2 FQNEAQ (reference sequence).

Sample share makes this clonotype medium-sized. The chain uses TRBV12-3 or TRBV12-4 and TRBJ1-6; D might be TRBD1 (5 bases). The ends were cut back, 1 base at V and 16 bases at J, with 8 bases in the middle. The CDR3 covers 11 residues. The CDR3 sequence: CASSLGGVLHF. CDR3 in DNA: TGTGCCAGCAGTTTAGGGGGGGTACTCCACTTT.

This clonotype is classed as medium-sized. Here the CDR3 reads CSARSDRSAQHF. The CDR3 DNA reads TGCAGTGCTAGATCGGACAGGTCGGCCCAGCATTTT. V gene TRBV20-1 combines with J gene TRBJ1-5, with 7 bases identical to TRBD1. V gave up 2 bases and J gave up 11 bases; unmatched junction bases: 6. Germline V CDR1 and CDR2: DFQATT, SNEGSKA (reference sequence). The CDR3 totals 12 residues.

By frequency in the sample, this clonotype is medium-sized. The chain joins TRBV2 to TRBJ1-6; a possible D gene is TRBD1 (6 bases). CDR3 length: 14 residues. CDR1 and CDR2 (germline): SNHLY, FYNNEI. V was clipped by 8 bases and J by 2 bases, with 10 bases between them. CDR3 sequence (DNA): TGTGCCAGCGGCGGACAGACCTATAATTCACCCCTCCACTTT. Amino acids: CASGGQTYNSPLHF.

V gene TRBV30 combines with J gene TRBJ2-5; D perhaps matches TRBD2 (5 bases). In germline, CDR1 is GTSNPN, CDR2 SVGIG (reference sequence). V lost 0 bases and J lost 0, with 17 bases in between. The CDR3 loop spans 17 amino acids. CDR3 protein: CAWSVYWAGGNQETQYF. CDR3 DNA: TGTGCCTGGAGTGTATATTGGGCGGGCGGCAACCAAGAGACCCAGTACTTC.

By frequency in the sample, this clonotype is medium-sized. CDR3 nucleotides: TGCAGTGCTAGCTCGGGAGCCAGGTACGAGCAGTACTTC. Translating it yields CSASSGARYEQYF. This rearrangement joins TRBV20-1 to TRBJ2-7; D is perhaps TRBD2 (6 bases). This CDR3 region has 13 residues. The germline gives CDR1 DFQATT, CDR2 SNEGSKA (reference sequence). Trimming shortened V by 3 bases and J by 4 bases, and 13 bases separated the two germline ends.